This TCR beta chain was recovered during a study of T cells after yellow fever vaccination. The CDR3 loop spans 13 amino acids. Looked up from germline, CDR1 is SQVTM and CDR2 is ANQGSEA. The V and J ends lost 4 bases and 0 bases respectively, with 9 bases between them. For this clonotype: The antigen remains unidentified.

Whole-study findings and limits: Primary-vaccination clones mostly resurfaced post-booster (more than 95% CD4, roughly 90% CD8).

TCRdb recomputed calls from the 5' RACE reads with MiXCR, one row per CDR3 protein. The sample holds some 420,000 distinct CDR3 sequences, around 19% seen once. The rearrangement links TRBV29-1 to TRBJ1-1; D call uncertain. Sequences were derived from PBMCs, sampled before the yellow fever booster vaccination. The receptor was isolated from a man aged 18 to 30 who received the YFV17D yellow fever vaccine. CDR3 nucleotides: TGCAGCGTTGCTAGCGAGTTGAACACTGAAGCTTTCTTT. Translation: CSVASELNTEAFF. Filled out from reference TRBV29-1 and TRBJ1-1, the complete variable domain reads SAVISQKPSRDICQRGTSLTIQCQVDSQVTMMFWYRQQPGQSLTLIATANQGSEATYESGFVIDKFPISRPNLTFSTLTVSNMSPEDSSIYLCSVASELNTEAFFGQGTRLTVV.